The rows below give T cell receptor beta chains drawn from one sample of a study of T-cell memory formation after mild COVID-19. MiXCR was run by TCRdb on the 5' RACE reads, yielding one entry per CDR3 protein. The table shows about 560,000 distinct CDR3 sequences, with about a sixth occurring only once. Sequencing was done on a sample of PBMCs or a T cell subset sorted from them (not recorded which). These receptor sequences come from an adult woman who had mild COVID-19 (a few samples of this study predate the infection). Cell type and time point are not known. Each CDR3 is given with its conserved first and last residue. A D gene is named only where the DNA matches it firmly. Rows may omit the clone size; those that give it use once, few, many or a size class.

clone size,D gene,J gene,V gene,CDR3 DNA,CDR3 protein
few,.,TRBJ1-1,TRBV19,TGTGCCAGTAGTATGGCTGGATTGAACACTGAAGCTTTCTTT,CASSMAGLNTEAFF
.,TRBD2,TRBJ2-1,TRBV7-9,TGTGCCAGCGGAGCGGTTAGCGGGAGAATTAATGAGCAGTTCTTC,CASGAVSGRINEQFF
few,TRBD2,TRBJ2-1,TRBV2,TGTGCCTTTCCCGGGGATCGGGGGGGCAATGAGCAGTTCTTC,CAFPGDRGGNEQFF
few,.,TRBJ2-2,TRBV21-1,TGTGCCAGCAGCAAAGACCTCGGGACCCACGTCGGGGAGCTGTTTTTT,CASSKDLGTHVGELFF
.,.,TRBJ2-1,TRBV7-8,TGTGCCAGCACCCCTGGGATGGTGGCTAGCTTTCTGGAATACAATGAGCAGTTCTTC,CASTPGMVASFLEYNEQFF
few,.,TRBJ1-2,TRBV29-1,TGCAGCGTTGATCAGCTTGACACCGAATCCTCTCCCGGGTATGGCTACACCTTC,CSVDQLDTESSPGYGYTF
once,TRBD1,TRBJ2-1,TRBV9,TGTGCCAGCAGCTCAAAAAGGGGGCAGGTCTACAATGAGCAGTTCTTC,CASSSKRGQVYNEQFF
few,.,TRBJ2-7,TRBV4-1,TGCGCCAGCAGCCACGCGGACAGCTCCTACGAGCAGTACTTC,CASSHADSSYEQYF
.,TRBD1,TRBJ2-2,TRBV20-1,TGCAGGGCCCTCTTCGGGCAGGGGGCCGGTGGGGAGCTGTTTTTT,CRALFGQGAGGELFF
.,TRBD1,TRBJ2-5,TRBV14,TGTGCCAGCAGCAAGACAGGGGACGAGACCCAGTACTTC,CASSKTGDETQYF
few,TRBD1,TRBJ1-1,TRBV7-2,TGTGCCAGCAGCTTGAACCGGGACAGTTGGACTGAAGCTTTCTTT,CASSLNRDSWTEAFF
.,TRBD2,TRBJ2-5,TRBV5-1,TGCGCCAGCAGTTGGGGGGGTCTCGTGGAGACCCAGTACTTC,CASSWGGLVETQYF
.,.,TRBJ1-2,TRBV29-1,TGCAGCGCTGAGGGAACGGGCAGGGAAAAGGGCTACACCTTC,CSAEGTGREKGYTF
few,.,TRBJ2-2,TRBV5-1,TGCGCCAGCAGCTTACGGGGCACGAACACCGGGGAGCTGTTTTTT,CASSLRGTNTGELFF
few,TRBD1,TRBJ1-1,TRBV7-9,TGTGCCAGCAGCCTACAACAGGGGAGCACTGAAGCTTTCTTT,CASSLQQGSTEAFF
.,.,TRBJ1-3,TRBV5-1,TGCGCCAGCAGTCCCACCCTGGCGTCTGGAAACACCATATATTTT,CASSPTLASGNTIYF
.,.,TRBJ2-7,TRBV21-1,TGTGCCAGCAGCAGGGGCCAGGTGTTTAACCCCTATTCCCCGGTCTCCTACGAGCAGTACTTC,CASSRGQVFNPYSPVSYEQYF
many,TRBD2,TRBJ2-5,TRBV3-1,TGTGCCAGCAGCCAAGATCTTAATAGCGGGGCCCTCCGGACCCAGTACTTC,CASSQDLNSGALRTQYF
many,.,TRBJ1-1,TRBV4-3,TGCGCCAGCAGCCAAGGCCCGTCCCGGGGGATTAACACTGAAGCTTTCTTT,CASSQGPSRGINTEAFF
few,TRBD2,TRBJ2-1,TRBV20-1,TGCAGTGCTAGAGACCTGAGCGGGAGCTCCTACAATGAGCAGTTCTTC,CSARDLSGSSYNEQFF
few,TRBD1,TRBJ2-6,TRBV11-2,TGTGCCAGCAGCCACCCGGGGACAGGGGAAGGGGCCAACGTCCTGACTTTC,CASSHPGTGEGANVLTF
.,.,TRBJ1-1,TRBV7-9,TGTGCCAGCAGCTTCGAGTCGAACACTGAAGCTTTCTTT,CASSFESNTEAFF
.,TRBD2,TRBJ2-7,TRBV5-1,TGCGCCAGCAGCTTGGCCCCCTATAGCGGGGGGGCTTACGAGCAGTACTTC,CASSLAPYSGGAYEQYF
many,.,TRBJ2-3,TRBV5-1,TGCGCCAGCAGCTCCCCCCCCACAGATACGCAGTATTTT,CASSSPPTDTQYF
.,TRBD1,TRBJ1-2,TRBV30,TGTGCCTGGAGTGTGGGACACCCGACAGGGGGATATGGCTACACCTTC,CAWSVGHPTGGYGYTF
.,.,TRBJ2-2,TRBV12-3/TRBV12-4,TGTGCCAGCCCCGAGAGTACCGGGGAGCTGTTTTTT,CASPESTGELFF
.,TRBD1,TRBJ2-1,TRBV14,TGTGCCAGCAGCCAAGTACAGGGGCCGCCGGACAATGAGCAGTTCTTC,CASSQVQGPPDNEQFF
.,.,TRBJ1-1,TRBV19,TGTGCCAGTAGTATAGATCATGGGGGGCGCCCTTTCTTT,CASSIDHGGRPFF
.,TRBD2,TRBJ2-7,TRBV20-1,TGCAGTGCCAAGGGACTAGCGACCTACGAGCAGTACTTC,CSAKGLATYEQYF
many,TRBD1,TRBJ2-5,TRBV30,TGTGCCTGGAGCGTGGGACAGCTCGACCAAGAGACCCAGTACTTC,CAWSVGQLDQETQYF
few,.,TRBJ2-2,TRBV7-8,TGTGCCAGCAGCATTAATAGCTTAACTGGGGAGCTGTTTTTT,CASSINSLTGELFF
.,TRBD1,TRBJ2-2,TRBV9,TGTGCCAGCAGCGTAGAGGTGGGGACAGGGGGACCTCTCGGGGAGCTGTTTTTT,CASSVEVGTGGPLGELFF
few,.,TRBJ1-1,TRBV7-2,TGTGCCAGCAGCTTAGGCTGGGAGACTGAAGCTTTCTTT,CASSLGWETEAFF
few,.,TRBJ1-1,TRBV5-1,TGCGCCAGCAGTATCGACAACTTGAACACTGAAGCTTTCTTT,CASSIDNLNTEAFF
.,.,TRBJ2-3,TRBV4-1,TGCGCCAGCAGCCAAGATCAGGTCAGGGACACAGATACGCAGTATTTT,CASSQDQVRDTDTQYF
few,.,TRBJ2-3,TRBV7-6,TGTGCCAGCAGCTTCACGGCGAATACGCAGTATTTT,CASSFTANTQYF
.,.,TRBJ2-2,TRBV24-1,TGTGCCACCAGGGGGGGGCGAGGCACCGGGGAGCTGTTTTTT,CATRGGRGTGELFF
many,TRBD1,TRBJ1-5,TRBV12-3/TRBV12-4,TGTGCCAGCAGTACAGGGGGTCAGCCCCAGCATTTT,CASSTGGQPQHF